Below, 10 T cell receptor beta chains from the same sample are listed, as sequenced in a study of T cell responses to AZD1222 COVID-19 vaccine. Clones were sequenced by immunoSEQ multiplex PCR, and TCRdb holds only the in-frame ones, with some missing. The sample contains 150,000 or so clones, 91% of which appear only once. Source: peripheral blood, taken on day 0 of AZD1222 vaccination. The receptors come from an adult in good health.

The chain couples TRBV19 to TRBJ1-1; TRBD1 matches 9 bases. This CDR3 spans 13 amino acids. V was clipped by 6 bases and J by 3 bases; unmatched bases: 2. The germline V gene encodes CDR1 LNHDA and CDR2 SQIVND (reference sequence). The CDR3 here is CASRDRGDTEAFF. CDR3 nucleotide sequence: TGTGCCAGTAGAGACAGGGGGGACACTGAAGCTTTCTTT.

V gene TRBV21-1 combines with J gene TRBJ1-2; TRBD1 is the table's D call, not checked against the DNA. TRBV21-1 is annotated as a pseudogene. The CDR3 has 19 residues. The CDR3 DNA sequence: TGTGCCAGCAGCAAAGATGTTTCGGGACAGGGGGCCCTTGGCTATGGCTACACCTTC. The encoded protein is CASSKDVSGQGALGYGYTF.

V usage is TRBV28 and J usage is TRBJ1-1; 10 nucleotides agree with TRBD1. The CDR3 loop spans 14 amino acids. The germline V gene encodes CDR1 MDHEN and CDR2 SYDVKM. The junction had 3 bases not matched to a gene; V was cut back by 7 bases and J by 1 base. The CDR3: CASIWDRGNTEAFF. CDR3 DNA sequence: TGTGCCAGCATATGGGACAGGGGGAACACTGAAGCTTTCTTT.

The CDR3 sequence: CASSLDRGDTEAFF. The CDR3 DNA is TGTGCCAGCAGCTTAGACAGGGGGGACACTGAAGCTTTCTTT. The chain uses TRBV7-2 and TRBJ1-1, with TRBD1 matching 8 bases. Germline CDR1 and CDR2: SGHTA and FQGNSA. The CDR3 contains 14 residues. Unmatched junction bases numbered 1, after V lost 1 base and J lost 3 bases. The variable domain in full, completed from reference TRBV7-2 and TRBJ1-1, reads GAGVSQSPSNKVTEKGKDVELRCDPISGHTALYWYRQSLGQGLEFLIYFQGNSAPDKSGLPSDRFSAERTGGSVSTLTIQRTQQEDSAVYLCASSLDRGDTEAFFGQGTRLTVV.

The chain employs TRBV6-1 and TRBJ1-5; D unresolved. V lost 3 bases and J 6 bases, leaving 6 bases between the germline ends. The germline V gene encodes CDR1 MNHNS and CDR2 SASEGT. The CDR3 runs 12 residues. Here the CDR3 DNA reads TGTGCCAGCAGTGACCCTGGTCAGCCCCAGCATTTT. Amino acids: CASSDPGQPQHF.

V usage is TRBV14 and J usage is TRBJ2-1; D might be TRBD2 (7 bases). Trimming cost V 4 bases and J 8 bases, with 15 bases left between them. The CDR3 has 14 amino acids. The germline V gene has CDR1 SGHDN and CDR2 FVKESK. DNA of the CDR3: TGTGCCAGCAGCCGCCTAAGGGGGGGACATGAGCAGTTCTTC. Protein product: CASSRLRGGHEQFF.

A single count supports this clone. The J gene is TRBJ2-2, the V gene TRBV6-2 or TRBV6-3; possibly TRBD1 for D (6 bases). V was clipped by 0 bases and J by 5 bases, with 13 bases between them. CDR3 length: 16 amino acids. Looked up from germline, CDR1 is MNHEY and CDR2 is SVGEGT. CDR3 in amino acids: CASSYSSGDGTGELFF. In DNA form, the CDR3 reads TGTGCCAGCAGTTACTCCTCAGGGGATGGAACCGGGGAGCTGTTTTTT.

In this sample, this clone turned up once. DNA for the CDR3: TGTGCCAGCAGCTTAGAAGAAGGGATCTACAATGAGCAGTTCTTC. The encoded protein is CASSLEEGIYNEQFF. The chain carries TRBV7-2 and TRBJ2-1, with D unclear. The CDR3 is 15 amino acids. The germline CDR1 and CDR2 sequences are SGHTA and FQGNSA. V lost 1 base and J lost 3, with 10 bases in between.

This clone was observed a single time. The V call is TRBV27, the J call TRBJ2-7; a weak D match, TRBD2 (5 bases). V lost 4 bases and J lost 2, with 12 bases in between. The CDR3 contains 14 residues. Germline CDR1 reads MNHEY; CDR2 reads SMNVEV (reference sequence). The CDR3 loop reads CASSSGLPTYEQYF. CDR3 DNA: TGTGCCAGCAGTTCCGGACTTCCCACCTACGAGCAGTACTTC.

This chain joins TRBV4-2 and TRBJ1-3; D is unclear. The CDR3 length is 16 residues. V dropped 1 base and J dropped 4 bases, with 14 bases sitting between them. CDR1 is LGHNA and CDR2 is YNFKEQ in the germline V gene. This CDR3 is CASSQGSEGAGNTIYF. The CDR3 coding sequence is TGTGCCAGCAGCCAAGGGAGTGAGGGAGCGGGAAACACCATATATTTT.